The entry below describes one T cell receptor (beta chain). Original processing notes: It was from reference gene primer amplification that nucleated cell counts were estimated. The repertoire was sequenced with immunoSEQ multiplex PCR; TCRdb's copy has only in-frame clones and lacks some. The V and J calls and clone size come from that table; D and trimming were worked out from the DNA. The sample lists approximately 400,000 clones, about 90% seen once, with 1.3% in the top ten. The cohort comprised adults aged 18 to 89 years residing in 20 to 30 US areas. These data belong to a study of blood T cell repertoires in COVID-19. Study information: Italy, Spain and the United States were the sources of the convalescent and acute COVID-19 samples.

The material sequenced was PBMCs or T cells enriched from blood (not recorded which). The sequence was obtained from a man aged 25 to 40 who had recovered from COVID-19.

DNA for the CDR3: TGTGCCAGCAGCTCAAGCGGGGGGCTTCACTACGAGCAGTACTTC. Encoded protein: CASSSSGGLHYEQYF. This sequence joins TRBV7-3 and TRBJ2-7; 9 bases line up with TRBD2. After removal of 4 bases from V and 3 bases from J, the junction contained 7 bases not matched to a gene. The CDR3 is 15 amino acids. The germline gives CDR1 SGHTA, CDR2 FQGTGA.